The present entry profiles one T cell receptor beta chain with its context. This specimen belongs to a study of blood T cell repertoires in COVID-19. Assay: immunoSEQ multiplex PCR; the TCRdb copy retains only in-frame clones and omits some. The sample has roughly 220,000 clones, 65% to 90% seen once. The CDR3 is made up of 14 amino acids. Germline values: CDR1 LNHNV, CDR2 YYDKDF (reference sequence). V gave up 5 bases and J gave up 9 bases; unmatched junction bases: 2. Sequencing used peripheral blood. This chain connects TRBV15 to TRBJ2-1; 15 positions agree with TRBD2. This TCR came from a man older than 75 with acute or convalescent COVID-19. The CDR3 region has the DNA TGTGCCACCAGCCTGGGACTAGCGGGAGGTGAGCAGTTCTTC. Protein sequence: CATSLGLAGGEQFF.